Listed here are 28 T cell receptor beta chains from one sample, sequenced in a study of T cell clonality in common variable immunodeficiency. The method was immunoSEQ multiplex PCR; TCRdb's version includes in-frame clones alone and lacks a portion of them. Recorded here are 52,000 or so clones, with no singletons, and the ten leading clones hold 0.65% to 1%. Sequencing was performed on peripheral blood mononuclear cells. Receptors originate from a person aged 18 to 75 in good health.

This clone has ten or more counts. The read falls 3 residues short of the CDR3 end, and the missing part is taken from the germline J gene. The rearrangement uses TRBV5-4 and TRBJ1-2; maybe TRBD1 (6 bases). V was clipped by 0 bases and J by 4 bases, with 10 bases between them. The V gene's germline CDR1 is SGHNT and CDR2 YYREEE (reference sequence). The CDR3 contains 14 residues. CDR3 DNA (partial): TGTGCCAGCAGCTTGGTGGGGACACCCTATGGC. It translates to CASSLVGTPYG. In full, the CDR3 reads CASSLVGTPYGYTF.

This clone has at least ten counts. Germline is not matched at one junction end, which may reflect a read error. The read stops 3 residues short of the end of the CDR3; the missing end is completed from the germline J gene. The rearrangement uses TRBV20-1 and TRBJ2-3; 10 bases map to TRBD1. CDR1 and CDR2 (germline): DFQATT, SNEGSKA (reference sequence). The CDR3 consists of 15 residues. The CDR3 sequence is CSTSRDRGGHQPQYF. Partial CDR3 DNA: TGCAGTACTAGTCGGGACAGGGGAGGTCATCAGCCG.

This clone showed up many times. The read finishes 3 residues shy of the CDR3 end, and the germline J gene is used to complete it. The chain recombines TRBV7-2 with TRBJ2-3; D ambiguous. The CDR3 is 14 residues long. Per germline, CDR1 SGHTA and CDR2 FQGNSA. V lost 2 bases and J 4 bases, leaving 10 bases between the germline ends. The CDR3 spells CASSLLGAADTQYF. The DNA read from the CDR3 is TGTGCCAGCAGCTTACTTGGCGCGGCAGATACG. Complete variable domain (other parts from reference TRBV7-2 and TRBJ2-3): GAGVSQSPSNKVTEKGKDVELRCDPISGHTALYWYRQSLGQGLEFLIYFQGNSAPDKSGLPSDRFSAERTGGSVSTLTIQRTQQEDSAVYLCASSLLGAADTQYFGPGTRLTVL.

As regards this clone: A much larger clone differs from this one at a single base, so this may be a read error. From the germline J gene comes the end of the CDR3, since the read stops 3 residues before it. The chain combines TRBV6-2 or TRBV6-3 with TRBJ1-4, with D tentatively TRBD1 (5 bases). The CDR3 covers 16 residues. Per the germline V gene, CDR1 is MNHEY and CDR2 is SVGEGT. The CDR3 loop reads CASSYPGHSGANVLFF. The CDR3 DNA, read in part, is TGTGCCAGCAGTTACCCAGGCCACTCTGGGGCCAACGTA.

This clone was picked up many times. The read terminates 3 residues before the CDR3 end, so the remaining end is supplied by the germline J gene. The V gene is TRBV30, the J gene TRBJ2-3; 7 bases are shared with TRBD1. The CDR3 loop spans 14 amino acids. The V gene's germline CDR1 is GTSNPN and CDR2 SVGIG (reference sequence). The V segment lost 5 bases and the J segment 0 bases; nucleotides outside the gene matches: 5. CDR3: CAWDPGQSTDTQYF. The covered CDR3 bases are TGTGCCTGGGATCCGGGACAGAGCACAGATACG.

This clone showed up many times. The read gets to within 3 residues of the CDR3 end, and the germline J gene fills in the rest. J is TRBJ2-3 and V is TRBV30; perhaps TRBD2 as D (6 bases). Trimming took off 4 bases at V and 2 bases at J, with 10 bases between the two ends. The CDR3 extends over 13 amino acids. Germline CDR1 reads GTSNPN; CDR2 reads SVGIG (reference sequence). The DNA read from the CDR3 is TGTGCCTGGAAACGGGACTTCACAGATACG. Translated, it gives CAWKRDFTDT. The whole CDR3 reads CAWKRDFTDTQYF.

This clone showed up many times. The CDR3 end is not reached by the read, which stops 3 residues before it; the germline J gene fills it in. This chain links TRBV19 with TRBJ2-3, with D perhaps matching TRBD1 (6 bases). Per the germline V gene, CDR1 is LNHDA and CDR2 is SQIVND (reference sequence). The CDR3 is 13 amino acids. CDR3 loop: CASSIEQGKTQYF. The sequenced part of the CDR3 DNA is TGTGCCAGTAGTATCGAACAGGGAAAGACG. The variable domain in full, completed from reference TRBV19 and TRBJ2-3, reads DGGITQSPKYLFRKEGQNVTLSCEQNLNHDAMYWYRQDPGQGLRLIYYSQIVNDFQKGDIAEGYSVSREKKESFPLTVTSAQKNPTAFYLCASSIEQGKTQYFGPGTRLTVL.

The covered CDR3 bases are TGTGCCAGCAGTCTTAGGGGAGACACTGAA. Amino acids: CASSLRGDTE. From start to end, the CDR3 is CASSLRGDTEAFF. The genes are TRBV2 and TRBJ1-1, with D possibly TRBD1 on 5 matching bases. The sequenced fragment ends 3 residues before the CDR3 boundary, so the rest is inferred from the germline J gene. This CDR3 spans 13 amino acids. Germline CDR1 reads SNHLY; CDR2 reads FYNNEI. V shed 5 bases and J shed 3 bases, with 10 bases lying between them. The variable domain in full, with the rest retrieved from reference TRBV2 and TRBJ1-1, is EPEVTQTPSHQVTQMGQEVILRCVPISNHLYFYWYRQILGQKVEFLVSFYNNEISEKSEIFDDQFSVERPDGSNFTLKIRSTKLEDSAMYFCASSLRGDTEAFFGQGTRLTVV.

This clone was observed at least ten times. Read data end 3 residues before the CDR3 end; the end is taken from the germline J gene. This chain links TRBV5-8 with TRBJ1-2; a possible D gene is TRBD1 (5 bases). Germline CDR1 is SGHTS and CDR2 is YDEGEE. This CDR3 has 14 amino acids. V was pared by 3 bases and J by 2 bases, with 11 bases between. The CDR3 DNA, read in part, is TGTGCCAGCAGCTGGGGTGGGGCGAACTATGGC. Protein product: CASSWGGANYG. The full CDR3 protein reads CASSWGGANYGYTF. Combining the CDR3 with reference TRBV5-8 and TRBJ1-2 gives the whole variable domain EAGVTQSPTHLIKTRGQQATLRCSPISGHTSVYWYQQALGLGLQFLLWYDEGEERNRGNFPPRFSGRQFPNYSSELNVNALELEDSALYLCASSWGGANYGYTFGSGTRLTVV.

This clone was picked up many times. The read gets to within 3 residues of the CDR3 end, and the germline J gene fills in the rest. V usage is TRBV2 and J usage is TRBJ2-2, with 8 bases fitting TRBD1. Germline-derived CDR1 and CDR2 are SNHLY and FYNNEI. After removal of 1 base from V and 4 bases from J, the junction contained 2 bases not matched to a gene. The CDR3 loop spans 15 amino acids. The CDR3 region is CASSEGDRFTGELFF. CDR3 DNA (partial): TGTGCCAGCAGTGAAGGGGACAGGTTCACCGGGGAG. Together with reference TRBV2 and TRBJ2-2, the CDR3 gives the full variable domain: EPEVTQTPSHQVTQMGQEVILRCVPISNHLYFYWYRQILGQKVEFLVSFYNNEISEKSEIFDDQFSVERPDGSNFTLKIRSTKLEDSAMYFCASSEGDRFTGELFFGEGSRLTVL.

This clone was observed at least ten times. Sequencing ends 3 residues short of the CDR3 end; the germline J gene provides the rest. V usage is TRBV10-1 and J usage is TRBJ2-7, with a weak D call TRBD2 (6 bases). CDR3 length: 15 residues. V was pared by 6 bases and J by 0 bases, with 15 bases between. The germline V gene has CDR1 WNHNN and CDR2 SYGVQD (reference sequence). The CDR3 loop reads CASRLRDSYSYEQYF. The CDR3 DNA, read in part, is TGCGCCAGCAGGCTACGGGACTCATACTCCTACGAG.

This clone was observed at least ten times. Read data end 3 residues before the CDR3 end; the end is taken from the germline J gene. V and J are TRBV20-1 and TRBJ2-4, with 9 nucleotides matching TRBD2. The V gene's germline CDR1 is DFQATT and CDR2 SNEGSKA (reference sequence). Unmatched junction bases numbered 18, after V lost 3 bases and J lost 6 bases. The CDR3 contains 18 residues. This chain's CDR3 is CSARARAGGMNGRNIQYF. The sequenced CDR3 bases are TGCAGTGCTAGGGCCCGTGCGGGGGGGATGAATGGGAGAAACATT.

This clone was recorded at least ten times. Sequencing ends 3 residues short of the CDR3 end; the germline J gene provides the rest. V is TRBV20-1 and J is TRBJ2-3; 9 bases map to TRBD2. CDR1 is DFQATT, CDR2 SNEGSKA, per germline (reference sequence). V lost 4 bases and J lost 2; bases outside the gene matches: 7. This CDR3 spans 15 amino acids. The CDR3 bases that were read are TGCAGTGCTATGAGCGGGAGGTTCTTCACAGATACG. This codes for CSAMSGRFFTDT. The whole CDR3 is CSAMSGRFFTDTQYF.

In this sample, this clone turned up many times. The CDR3 end falls 3 residues outside the read, so it is completed with the germline J gene. V is TRBV29-1 and J is TRBJ1-1; 7 positions match TRBD1. The ends lost 6 bases at V and 1 base at J; junction bases unmatched: 5. Germline lookup yields CDR1 SQVTM and CDR2 ANQGSEA. The CDR3 runs to 13 residues. CDR3 bases read: TGCAGCGTGACAGGGTCGGGGAACACTGAA. Translated, it gives CSVTGSGNTE. The CDR3 in full is CSVTGSGNTEAFF.

This clone was recorded many times. With the read ending 3 residues before the CDR3 end, the germline J gene is used to fill in that end. The chain couples TRBV2 to TRBJ1-6; D gene uncertain. V was clipped by 9 bases and J by 8 bases, with 8 bases between them. The germline V gene encodes CDR1 SNHLY and CDR2 FYNNEI. The length of the CDR3 is 11 residues. The CDR3 loop reads CASGRDSPLHF. Incomplete CDR3 DNA: TGTGCCAGTGGTAGGGATTCACCC.

This clone has a handful of counts. The read ends 3 residues early relative to the CDR3; the germline J gene fills the gap. The rearrangement joins TRBV7-2 to TRBJ1-2, with unresolved D. The CDR3 runs 14 residues. Germline-derived CDR1 and CDR2 are SGHTA and FQGNSA. The CDR3 loop is CASSSARLKDTYTF. Incomplete CDR3 DNA: TGTGCCAGCAGCTCCGCAAGACTGAAAGATACC.

This clone was found many times. The read falls 3 residues short of the CDR3 end, and the missing part is taken from the germline J gene. V is TRBV6-4 and J is TRBJ1-2, with TRBD1 as a possible D gene (5 bases). This CDR3 comprises 11 residues. V lost 9 bases, J lost 4 bases, and 9 bases lay in between. Germline V gene sequence: CDR1 MRHNA, CDR2 SNTAGT. CDR3 bases read: TGTGCCAGAACAGGTGCCTATGGC. Its translation: CARTGAYG. The CDR3 in its entirety is CARTGAYGYTF.

This clone was counted many times. Read data end 3 residues before the CDR3 end; the end is taken from the germline J gene. The chain recombines TRBV11-2 with TRBJ1-1; no definite D call. Germline lookup yields CDR1 SGHAT and CDR2 FQNNGV. The CDR3 runs 13 residues. V lost 0 bases, J lost 7 bases, and 9 bases lay in between. The CDR3 bases that were read are TGTGCCAGCAGCTTAGATCCAGGTGATGAA. Translating gives CASSLDPGDE. The whole CDR3 protein reads CASSLDPGDEAFF.

The sample holds many counts of this clone. The CDR3 reads CASPDRGPPYEQYF. CDR3 bases read: TGTGCCAGCCCGGACAGGGGGCCTCCCTACGAG. The chain joins TRBV19 to TRBJ2-7; 11 bases are a match to TRBD1. The read terminates 3 residues before the CDR3 end, so the remaining end is supplied by the germline J gene. After removal of 9 bases from V and 2 bases from J, the junction contained 6 bases not matched to a gene. There are 14 residues in the CDR3. Looked up from germline, CDR1 is LNHDA and CDR2 is SQIVND (reference sequence).

The sample holds many counts of this clone. The read falls 3 residues short of the CDR3 end, and the missing part is taken from the germline J gene. The rearrangement links TRBV6-1 to TRBJ1-2; D not resolved. The V end lost 0 bases, the J end lost 6 bases, and 8 bases lay between the germline ends. The CDR3 sequence is 13 residues long. Germline V lookup: CDR1 MNHNS, CDR2 SASEGT. The DNA read from the CDR3 is TGTGCCAGCAGTGAAGCGGTCGGGGATGGC. The encoded protein is CASSEAVGDG. The full CDR3 is CASSEAVGDGYTF.

This clone was seen many times. The read halts 3 residues ahead of the CDR3 end, with the missing end drawn from the germline J gene. The chain combines TRBV7-2 with TRBJ1-6; 7 bases fit TRBD1. The CDR3 covers 15 residues. V was clipped by 2 bases and J by 6 bases; unmatched bases: 4. Germline V gives CDR1 SGHTA, CDR2 FQGNSA. CDR3 DNA (partial): TGTGCCAGCAGCTTATCACAGGGGCGTAATTCACCC. Amino acid sequence: CASSLSQGRNSP. The complete CDR3 sequence is CASSLSQGRNSPLHF.

This clone was recorded at least ten times. The read is 3 residues too short to cover the CDR3 end, so that end is filled in from the germline J gene. The chain carries TRBV30 and TRBJ2-2, with 8 bases aligning to TRBD2. Germline assignment: CDR1 GTSNPN and CDR2 SVGIG (reference sequence). J was trimmed by 7 bases and V by 2 bases; bases with no gene match: 6. CDR3 length equals 14 residues. CDR3 bases read: TGTGCCTGGAGTAAAGCGGGAGTCGGCGGGGAG. This encodes CAWSKAGVGGE. From start to end, the CDR3 is CAWSKAGVGGELFF.

This clone was observed many times. The DNA read from the CDR3 is TGTGCCAGTAGTCATACGACAGGTAGGCCAGATACG. It specifies CASSHTTGRPDT. The full CDR3 reads CASSHTTGRPDTQYF. V and J are TRBV19 and TRBJ2-3; D might be TRBD1 (6 bases). The read falls 3 residues short of the CDR3 end, and the missing part is taken from the germline J gene. The CDR3 runs 15 residues. In germline, CDR1 is LNHDA, CDR2 SQIVND (reference sequence). V lost 5 bases and J 4 bases, leaving 16 bases between the germline ends.

This clone was seen at least ten times. The read finishes 3 residues shy of the CDR3 end, and the germline J gene is used to complete it. The rearrangement joins TRBV7-2 to TRBJ2-1; a possible D gene is TRBD1 (6 bases). V shed 5 bases and J shed 1 base, with 9 bases lying between them. The CDR3 totals 14 residues. Germline CDR1 SGHTA, CDR2 FQGNSA. The CDR3 DNA, read in part, is TGTGCCAGCAGCCCCGACAGGTCCTACAATGAG. Protein: CASSPDRSYNE. The CDR3 in its entirety is CASSPDRSYNEQFF. The complete variable domain, with remaining parts taken from reference TRBV7-2 and TRBJ2-1, reads GAGVSQSPSNKVTEKGKDVELRCDPISGHTALYWYRQSLGQGLEFLIYFQGNSAPDKSGLPSDRFSAERTGGSVSTLTIQRTQQEDSAVYLCASSPDRSYNEQFFGPGTRLTVL.

This clone was observed at least ten times. The read terminates 3 residues ahead of where the CDR3 ends, so the germline J gene completes it. The gene calls are TRBV7-8 and TRBJ2-5, with 11 bases matching TRBD2. The CDR3 spans 15 residues. The junction had 3 bases not matched to a gene; V was cut back by 5 bases and J by 1 base. Germline CDR1 SGHVS, CDR2 FQNEAQ. CDR3 sequence: CASSQLAGVQETQYF. Incomplete CDR3 DNA: TGTGCCAGCAGCCAACTAGCGGGGGTCCAAGAGACC.

This clone was counted at least ten times. Read sequence stops 3 residues before the CDR3 end, and the germline J gene provides the missing end. The rearrangement links TRBV29-1 to TRBJ2-7; a possible D gene is TRBD1 (5 bases). Trimming pared 6 bases from V and 3 bases from J, leaving 21 bases between. CDR1 and CDR2 (germline): SQVTM, ANQGSEA. This CDR3 contains 15 residues. The CDR3 reads CSVGNGDSSDYEQYF. The CDR3 bases that were read are TGCAGCGTCGGAAACGGTGACAGTTCAGACTACGAG.

Many counts were recorded for this clone. The read ends 3 residues early relative to the CDR3; the germline J gene fills the gap. The sample carries other DNA sequences with the same CDR3. The chain combines TRBV29-1 with TRBJ2-3; weak D call: TRBD2 (6 bases). Germline loops: CDR1 SQVTM, CDR2 ANQGSEA. The CDR3 covers 14 residues. Here the CDR3 reads CSVPKGLSVGTQYF. CDR3 DNA (partial): TGCAGCGTACCTAAGGGACTGTCCGTGGGGACG.

This clone was seen repeatedly, ten times or more. Coverage ceases 3 residues before the CDR3 finishes, and the germline J gene fills in the end. J is TRBJ1-1 and V is TRBV7-2; tentative D call: TRBD1 (5 bases). The CDR3 is 14 amino acids. CDR1 SGHTA and CDR2 FQGNSA come from the germline V gene. Trimming pared 5 bases from V and 6 bases from J, leaving 16 bases between. CDR3 sequence reads: CASSPRGDSPEAFF. CDR3 DNA, as far as it was read: TGTGCCAGCAGCCCCCGGGGGGATAGTCCTGAA.